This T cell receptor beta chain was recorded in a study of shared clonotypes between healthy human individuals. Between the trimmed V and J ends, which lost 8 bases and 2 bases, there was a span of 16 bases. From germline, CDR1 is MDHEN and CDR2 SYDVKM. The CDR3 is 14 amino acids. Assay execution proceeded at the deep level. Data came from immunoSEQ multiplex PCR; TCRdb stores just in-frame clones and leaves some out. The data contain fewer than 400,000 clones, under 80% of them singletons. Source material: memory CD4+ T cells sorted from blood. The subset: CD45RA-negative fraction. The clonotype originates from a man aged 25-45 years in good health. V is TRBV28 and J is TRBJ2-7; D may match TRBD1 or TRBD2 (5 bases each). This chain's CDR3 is CASWGGQGPYEQYF. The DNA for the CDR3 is TGTGCCAGCTGGGGCGGGCAGGGACCCTACGAGCAGTACTTC.